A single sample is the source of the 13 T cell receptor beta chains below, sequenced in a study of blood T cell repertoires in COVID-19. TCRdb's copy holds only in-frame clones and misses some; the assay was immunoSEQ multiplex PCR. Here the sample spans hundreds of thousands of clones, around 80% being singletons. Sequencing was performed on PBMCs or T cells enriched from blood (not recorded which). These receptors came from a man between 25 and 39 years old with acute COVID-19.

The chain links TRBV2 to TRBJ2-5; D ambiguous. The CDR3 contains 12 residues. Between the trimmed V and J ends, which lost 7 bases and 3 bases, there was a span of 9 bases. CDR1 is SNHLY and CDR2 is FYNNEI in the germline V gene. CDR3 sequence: CASTGVEETQYF. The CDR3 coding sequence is TGTGCCAGCACCGGTGTTGAAGAGACCCAGTACTTC.

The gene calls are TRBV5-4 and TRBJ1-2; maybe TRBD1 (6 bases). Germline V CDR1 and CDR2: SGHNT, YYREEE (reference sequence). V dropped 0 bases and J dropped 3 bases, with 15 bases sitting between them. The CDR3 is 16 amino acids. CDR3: CASSLAGGGGDYGYTF. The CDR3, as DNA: TGTGCCAGCAGCTTGGCCGGTGGAGGGGGGGACTATGGCTACACCTTC.

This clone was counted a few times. The CDR3 spells CASSHFLSSGTNPEQFF. The CDR3 DNA is TGCGCCAGCAGCCACTTTCTTTCTAGCGGGACTAACCCTGAGCAGTTCTTC. V gene TRBV4-3 combines with J gene TRBJ2-1; TRBD2 matches at 9 bases. The CDR3 sequence is 17 residues long. CDR1 is LGHNA, CDR2 YSLEER, per germline. The V segment lost 3 bases and the J segment 9 bases; nucleotides outside the gene matches: 15.

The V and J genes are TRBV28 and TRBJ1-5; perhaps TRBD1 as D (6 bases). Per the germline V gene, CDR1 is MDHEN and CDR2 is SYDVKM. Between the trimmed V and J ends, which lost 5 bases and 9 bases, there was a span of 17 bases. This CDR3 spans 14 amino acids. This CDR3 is CASSPQTGDPPQHF. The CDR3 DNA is TGTGCCAGCAGTCCACAGACAGGCGATCCGCCCCAGCATTTT.

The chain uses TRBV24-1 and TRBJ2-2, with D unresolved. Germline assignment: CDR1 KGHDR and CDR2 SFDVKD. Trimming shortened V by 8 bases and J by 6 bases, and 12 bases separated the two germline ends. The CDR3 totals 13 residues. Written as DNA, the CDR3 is TGTGCCACCATGGCTAGTCCCGCCGGGGAGCTGTTTTTT. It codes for CATMASPAGELFF.

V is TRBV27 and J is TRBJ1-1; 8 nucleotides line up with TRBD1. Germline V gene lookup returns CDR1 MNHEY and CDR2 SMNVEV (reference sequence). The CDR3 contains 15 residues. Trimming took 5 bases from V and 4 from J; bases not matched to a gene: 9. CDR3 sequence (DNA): TGTGCCAGCAGTACTTTGACAGGGGCTCCCACTGAAGCTTTCTTT. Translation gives CASSTLTGAPTEAFF.

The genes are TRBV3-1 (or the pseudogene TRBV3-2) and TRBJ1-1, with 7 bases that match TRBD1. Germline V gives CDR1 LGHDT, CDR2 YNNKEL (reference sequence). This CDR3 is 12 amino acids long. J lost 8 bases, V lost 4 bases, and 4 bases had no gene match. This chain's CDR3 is CASSRRQGEAFF. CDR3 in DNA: TGTGCCAGCAGCCGCCGACAGGGAGAAGCTTTCTTT.

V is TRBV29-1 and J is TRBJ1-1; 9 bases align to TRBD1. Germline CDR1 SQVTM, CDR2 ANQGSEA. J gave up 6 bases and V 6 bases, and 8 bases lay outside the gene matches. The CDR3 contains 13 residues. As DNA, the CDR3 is TGCAGCGTCCGACAGGGGGAGGTTGCTGAAGCTTTCTTT. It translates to CSVRQGEVAEAFF.

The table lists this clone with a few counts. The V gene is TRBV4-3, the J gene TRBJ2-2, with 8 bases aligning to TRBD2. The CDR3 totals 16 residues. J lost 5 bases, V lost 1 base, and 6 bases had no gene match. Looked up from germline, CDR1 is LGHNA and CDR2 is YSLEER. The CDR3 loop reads CASSQVAGGRTGELFF. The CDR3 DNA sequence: TGCGCCAGCAGCCAAGTGGCGGGAGGAAGGACCGGGGAGCTGTTTTTT.

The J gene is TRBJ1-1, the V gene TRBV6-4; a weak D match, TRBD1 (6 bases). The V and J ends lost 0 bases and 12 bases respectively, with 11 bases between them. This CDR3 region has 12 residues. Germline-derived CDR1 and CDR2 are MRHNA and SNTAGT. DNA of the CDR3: TGTGCCAGCAGTGACTCGACCGGGGGGCCTTTCTTT. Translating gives CASSDSTGGPFF.

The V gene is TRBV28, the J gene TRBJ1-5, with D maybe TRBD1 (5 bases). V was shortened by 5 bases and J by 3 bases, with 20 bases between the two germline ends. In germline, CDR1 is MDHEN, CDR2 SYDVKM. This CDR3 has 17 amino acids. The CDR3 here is CASSRPGLGGLNQPQHF. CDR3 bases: TGTGCCAGCAGTCGCCCTGGTTTGGGGGGACTCAATCAGCCCCAGCATTTT.

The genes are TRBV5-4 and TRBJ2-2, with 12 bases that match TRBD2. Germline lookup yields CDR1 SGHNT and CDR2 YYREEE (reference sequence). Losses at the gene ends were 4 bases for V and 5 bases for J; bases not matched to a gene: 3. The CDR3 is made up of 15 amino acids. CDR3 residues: CASSPGLAGTGELFF. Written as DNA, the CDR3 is TGTGCCAGCAGCCCCGGACTAGCGGGGACCGGGGAGCTGTTTTTT.

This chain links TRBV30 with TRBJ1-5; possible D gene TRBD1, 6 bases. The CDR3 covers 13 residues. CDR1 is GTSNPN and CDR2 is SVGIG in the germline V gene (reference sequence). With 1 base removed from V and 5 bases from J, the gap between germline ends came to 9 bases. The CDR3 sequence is CAWSGTVDQPQHF. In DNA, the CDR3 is TGTGCCTGGAGTGGGACAGTTGATCAGCCCCAGCATTTT.